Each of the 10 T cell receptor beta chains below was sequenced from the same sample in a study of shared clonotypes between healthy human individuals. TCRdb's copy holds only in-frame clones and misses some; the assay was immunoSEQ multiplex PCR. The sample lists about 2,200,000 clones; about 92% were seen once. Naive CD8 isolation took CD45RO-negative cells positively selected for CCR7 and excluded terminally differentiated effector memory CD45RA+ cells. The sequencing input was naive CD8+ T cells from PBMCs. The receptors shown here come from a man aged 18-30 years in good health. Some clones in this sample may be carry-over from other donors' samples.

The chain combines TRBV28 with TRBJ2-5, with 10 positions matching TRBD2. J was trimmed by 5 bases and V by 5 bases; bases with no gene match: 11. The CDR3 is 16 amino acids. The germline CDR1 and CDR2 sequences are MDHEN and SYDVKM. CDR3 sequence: CASSLSRAGGQETQYF. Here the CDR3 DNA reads TGTGCCAGCAGTCTCTCCAGAGCGGGAGGGCAGGAGACCCAGTACTTC. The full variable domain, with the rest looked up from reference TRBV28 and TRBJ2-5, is DVKVTQSSRYLVKRTGEKVFLECVQDMDHENMFWYRQDPGLGLRLIYFSYDVKMKEKGDIPEGYSVSREKKERFSLILESASTNQTSMYLCASSLSRAGGQETQYFGPGTRLLVL.

The CDR3 loop reads CASSQHTSGRVAGELFF. CDR3 DNA sequence: TGCGCCAGCAGCCAACACACTAGCGGGAGGGTGGCCGGGGAGCTGTTTTTT. The rearrangement uses TRBV4-1 and TRBJ2-2; 13 bases fit TRBD2. This CDR3 has 17 amino acids. J gave up 6 bases and V 2 bases, and 6 bases lay outside the gene matches. Germline V CDR1 and CDR2: MGHRA, YSYEKL.

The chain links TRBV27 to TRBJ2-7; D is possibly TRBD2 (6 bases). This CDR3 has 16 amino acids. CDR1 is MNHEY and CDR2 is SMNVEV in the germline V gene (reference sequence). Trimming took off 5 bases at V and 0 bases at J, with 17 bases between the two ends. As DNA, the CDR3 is TGTGCCAGCAGTATAAGTAGCGGAGGGACCTCCTACGAGCAGTACTTC. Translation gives CASSISSGGTSYEQYF.

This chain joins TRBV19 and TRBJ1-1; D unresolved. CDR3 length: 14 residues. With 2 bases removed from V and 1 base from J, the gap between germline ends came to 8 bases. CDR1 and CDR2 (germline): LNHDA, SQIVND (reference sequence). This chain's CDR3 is CASSIPGWNTEAFF. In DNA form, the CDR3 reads TGTGCCAGTAGTATACCGGGGTGGAACACTGAAGCTTTCTTT. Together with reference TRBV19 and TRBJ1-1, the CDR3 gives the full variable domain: DGGITQSPKYLFRKEGQNVTLSCEQNLNHDAMYWYRQDPGQGLRLIYYSQIVNDFQKGDIAEGYSVSREKKESFPLTVTSAQKNPTAFYLCASSIPGWNTEAFFGQGTRLTVV.

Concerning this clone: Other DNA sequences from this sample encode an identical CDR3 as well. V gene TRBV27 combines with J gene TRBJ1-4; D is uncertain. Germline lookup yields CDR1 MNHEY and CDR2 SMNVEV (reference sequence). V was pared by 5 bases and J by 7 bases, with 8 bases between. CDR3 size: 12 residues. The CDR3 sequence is CASSLAGEKLFF. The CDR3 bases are TGTGCCAGCAGTCTGGCTGGTGAAAAACTGTTTTTT.

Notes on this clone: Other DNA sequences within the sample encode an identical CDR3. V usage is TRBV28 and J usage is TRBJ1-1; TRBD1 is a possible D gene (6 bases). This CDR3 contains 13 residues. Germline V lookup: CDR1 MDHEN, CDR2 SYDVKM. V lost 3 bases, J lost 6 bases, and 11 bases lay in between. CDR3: CASSLGGAAEAFF. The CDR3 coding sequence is TGTGCCAGCAGTTTGGGGGGGGCGGCTGAAGCTTTCTTT. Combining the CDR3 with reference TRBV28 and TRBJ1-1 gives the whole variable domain DVKVTQSSRYLVKRTGEKVFLECVQDMDHENMFWYRQDPGLGLRLIYFSYDVKMKEKGDIPEGYSVSREKKERFSLILESASTNQTSMYLCASSLGGAAEAFFGQGTRLTVV.

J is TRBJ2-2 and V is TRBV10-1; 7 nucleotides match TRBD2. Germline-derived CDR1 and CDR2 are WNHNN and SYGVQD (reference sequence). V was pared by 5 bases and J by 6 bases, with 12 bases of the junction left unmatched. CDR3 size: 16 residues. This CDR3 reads CASSRNSGRGAGELFF. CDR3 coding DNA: TGCGCCAGCAGTCGAAACTCAGGTCGGGGGGCCGGGGAGCTGTTTTTT.

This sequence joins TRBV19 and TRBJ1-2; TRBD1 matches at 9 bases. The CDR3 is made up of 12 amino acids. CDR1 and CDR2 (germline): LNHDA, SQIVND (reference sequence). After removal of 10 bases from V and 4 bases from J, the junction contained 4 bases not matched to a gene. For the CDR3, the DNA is TGTGCCATGTGGGACAGGGTCTATGGCTACACCTTC. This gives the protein CAMWDRVYGYTF.

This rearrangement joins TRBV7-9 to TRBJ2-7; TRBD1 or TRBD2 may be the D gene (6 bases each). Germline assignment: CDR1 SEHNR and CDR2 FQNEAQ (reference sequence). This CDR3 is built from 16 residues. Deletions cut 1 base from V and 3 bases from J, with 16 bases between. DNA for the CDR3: TGTGCCAGCAGCTTAGGAGGTGGCGGGGACATCTACGAGCAGTACTTC. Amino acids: CASSLGGGGDIYEQYF.

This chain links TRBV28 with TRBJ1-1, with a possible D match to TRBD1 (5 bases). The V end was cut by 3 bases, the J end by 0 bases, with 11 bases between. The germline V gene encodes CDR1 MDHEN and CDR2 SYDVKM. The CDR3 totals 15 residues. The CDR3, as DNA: TGTGCCAGCAGTTTCGGGCGGGGCTTGAACACTGAAGCTTTCTTT. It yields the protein CASSFGRGLNTEAFF.